A single sample is the source of the 19 T cell receptor beta chains below, sequenced in a study of glioma-infiltrating T cells after dendritic cell vaccination (TCRdb year 2016). The library was obtained by the immunoSEQ multiplex PCR assay. The table comes from immuneACCESS by way of TCRdb, which keeps in-frame sequences with V and J called. Part of the clones is missing from these tables; in studies checked, under half for an unresolved V gene and the rest for unknown reasons. Across this sample there are around 62,000 clones, with approximately 78% seen only once. Around 9.6% of the sample belongs to the ten largest clones. The input for sequencing was blood, taken before dendritic cell vaccination. These receptors were collected from a human donor with glioblastoma.

The V call is TRBV19, the J call TRBJ2-3; TRBD1 might be the D (5 bases). Trimming took 3 bases from V and 4 from J, leaving 14 bases between them. CDR3 length: 15 amino acids. Germline assignment: CDR1 LNHDA and CDR2 SQIVND (reference sequence). The CDR3 here is CASSMAGIGPDTQYF. For the CDR3, the DNA is TGTGCCAGTAGTATGGCAGGGATCGGCCCAGATACGCAGTATTTT.

This chain uses TRBV28 with TRBJ1-3, with TRBD1 identical over 7 bases. This CDR3 spans 16 amino acids. J gave up 1 base and V 5 bases, and 8 bases lay outside the gene matches. In germline, CDR1 is MDHEN, CDR2 SYDVKM. This CDR3 is CASSDPGGSSGNTIYF. The CDR3 region has the DNA TGTGCCAGCAGTGACCCAGGGGGATCTTCTGGAAACACCATATATTTT.

The V and J genes are TRBV4-2 and TRBJ1-4; D gene unclear. With 0 bases removed from V and 14 bases from J, the gap between germline ends came to 13 bases. Germline values: CDR1 LGHNA, CDR2 YNFKEQ. CDR3 length: 13 amino acids. CDR3 in amino acids: CASSQDRQTFLFF. Written as DNA, the CDR3 is TGTGCCAGCAGCCAAGATCGTCAGACATTCCTGTTTTTT.

The chain combines TRBV5-1 with TRBJ1-1; 7 positions agree with TRBD1. CDR3 length: 15 residues. V dropped 1 base and J dropped 6; count of bases not matched to a gene: 9. CDR1 SGHRS and CDR2 YFSETQ come from the germline V gene. The CDR3, as DNA: TGCGCCAGCAGCTTGTCGGCCACCCAGGGGGCTGAAGCTTTCTTT. Amino acid sequence: CASSLSATQGAEAFF. Drawing the rest from reference TRBV5-1 and TRBJ1-1, the complete variable domain is KAGVTQTPRYLIKTRGQQVTLSCSPISGHRSVSWYQQTPGQGLQFLFEYFSETQRNKGNFPGRFSGRQFSNSRSEMNVSTLELGDSALYLCASSLSATQGAEAFFGQGTRLTVV.

The chain employs TRBV6-5 and TRBJ1-6; D is undetermined. Germline-derived CDR1 and CDR2 are MNHEY and SVGAGI. V was pared by 0 bases and J by 3 bases, with 6 bases between. The CDR3 spans 15 residues. In DNA, the CDR3 is TGTGCCAGCAGTTACTCGATAGACTATAATTCACCCCTCCACTTT. This encodes CASSYSIDYNSPLHF.

This chain links TRBV6-1 with TRBJ1-1, with a tentative D call TRBD1 (5 bases). V lost 3 bases, J lost 3 bases, and 17 bases lay in between. The CDR3 has 16 residues. Germline V lookup: CDR1 MNHNS, CDR2 SASEGT. The CDR3 loop is CASSEPPGERDTEAFF. The CDR3 bases are TGTGCCAGCAGTGAGCCCCCGGGGGAGAGGGACACTGAAGCTTTCTTT.

V gene TRBV28 combines with J gene TRBJ1-6; a weak D match, TRBD1 (5 bases). V shed 8 bases and J shed 11 bases, with 16 bases lying between them. The V gene's germline CDR1 is MDHEN and CDR2 SYDVKM. The CDR3 contains 13 residues. CDR3 DNA sequence: TGTGCCAGCCGGGGGGGGAGGACTACACCCCTCCACTTT. Its translation: CASRGGRTTPLHF.

V is TRBV5-6 and J is TRBJ1-2; weak D call: TRBD1 (5 bases). Deletions cut 2 bases from V and 0 bases from J, with 8 bases between. The germline CDR1 and CDR2 sequences are SGHDT and YYEEEE. The CDR3 sequence is 14 residues long. DNA for the CDR3: TGTGCCAGCAGCTTTATACAGGCTAACTATGGCTACACCTTC. This gives the protein CASSFIQANYGYTF.

This chain joins TRBV5-4 and TRBJ2-5, with D perhaps matching TRBD2 (5 bases). Germline V gene lookup returns CDR1 SGHNT and CDR2 YYREEE (reference sequence). The CDR3 is 15 residues long. With 4 bases removed from V and 5 bases from J, the gap between germline ends came to 18 bases. The CDR3 spells CASSQSGASRETQYF. CDR3 DNA sequence: TGTGCCAGCAGCCAGAGTGGTGCTAGCCGGGAGACCCAGTACTTC.

The chain couples TRBV28 to TRBJ1-5; 8 positions agree with TRBD1. Germline V gives CDR1 MDHEN, CDR2 SYDVKM. V shed 1 base, J shed 7 bases, and the junction held 6 bases outside the gene matches. The CDR3 runs 15 residues. The CDR3 region is CASSLSGGAGQPQHF. The CDR3 DNA reads TGTGCCAGCAGTTTATCAGGGGGCGCGGGACAGCCCCAGCATTTT. The entire variable domain, with the rest obtained from reference TRBV28 and TRBJ1-5, is as follows: DVKVTQSSRYLVKRTGEKVFLECVQDMDHENMFWYRQDPGLGLRLIYFSYDVKMKEKGDIPEGYSVSREKKERFSLILESASTNQTSMYLCASSLSGGAGQPQHFGDGTRLSIL.

The V call is TRBV6-5, the J call TRBJ1-6; 9 nucleotides line up with TRBD1. The CDR3 is 15 residues long. V shed 6 bases and J 10 bases; nucleotides not matched to a gene: 10. The V gene's germline CDR1 is MNHEY and CDR2 SVGAGI. CDR3: CASRADRGWGSPLHF. The CDR3 DNA follows: TGTGCCAGCAGAGCAGACAGGGGGTGGGGGTCACCCCTCCACTTT.

The chain has TRBV11-2 and TRBJ2-7; D possibly corresponds to TRBD1 (5 bases). The CDR3 loop spans 13 amino acids. The germline V and J ends were trimmed by 1 base and 4 bases, with 8 bases remaining between them. CDR1 is SGHAT and CDR2 is FQNNGV in the germline V gene. DNA for the CDR3: TGTGCCAGCAGCTTAGGGACATTATACGAGCAGTACTTC. This gives the protein CASSLGTLYEQYF. The complete variable domain, with remaining parts taken from reference TRBV11-2 and TRBJ2-7, reads EAGVAQSPRYKIIEKRQSVAFWCNPISGHATLYWYQQILGQGPKLLIQFQNNGVVDDSQLPKDRFSAERLKGVDSTLKIQPAKLEDSAVYLCASSLGTLYEQYFGPGTRLTVT.

This clone was seen only a few times. This chain uses TRBV6-6 with TRBJ1-4, with 8 nucleotides matching TRBD1. The CDR3 extends over 15 amino acids. CDR1 and CDR2 (germline): MNHNY, SVGAGI (reference sequence). The V gene end was trimmed by 4 bases and the J gene end by 7 bases; junction bases not matched to a gene: 8. In nucleotides, the CDR3 is TGTGCCAGCAGTTGGCAGGGGGCGCCGGGTGAAAAACTGTTTTTT. This codes for CASSWQGAPGEKLFF.

The rearrangement joins TRBV28 to TRBJ1-5; D remains unclear. V gave up 8 bases and J gave up 0 bases, with 8 bases separating them. Germline-derived CDR1 and CDR2 are MDHEN and SYDVKM. The CDR3 is made up of 13 amino acids. The CDR3 coding sequence is TGTGCCAGCGTCCTTCTTAGCAATCAGCCCCAGCATTTT. It encodes CASVLLSNQPQHF. The full variable domain, completed using reference TRBV28 and TRBJ1-5, is DVKVTQSSRYLVKRTGEKVFLECVQDMDHENMFWYRQDPGLGLRLIYFSYDVKMKEKGDIPEGYSVSREKKERFSLILESASTNQTSMYLCASVLLSNQPQHFGDGTRLSIL.

The rearrangement joins TRBV10-1 to TRBJ1-3; possibly TRBD1 for D (6 bases). The CDR3 has 16 residues. Between the trimmed V and J ends, which lost 6 bases and 2 bases, there was a span of 17 bases. The germline gives CDR1 WNHNN, CDR2 SYGVQD (reference sequence). The CDR3 here is CASSLGIGTPGNTIYF. CDR3 bases: TGCGCCAGCAGCTTGGGAATCGGGACACCTGGAAACACCATATATTTT.

This clone was detected a few times. This chain joins TRBV5-4 and TRBJ2-5; 8 positions match TRBD1. The end of the DNA fits TRBJ2-7 better, so the J call may be wrong. Germline V gene lookup returns CDR1 SGHNT and CDR2 YYREEE (reference sequence). The CDR3 is made up of 15 amino acids. The CDR3 loop is CASSLPGTGSYEQYF. Here the CDR3 DNA reads TGTGCCAGCAGCTTGCCCGGGACAGGCTCCTACGAGCAGTACTTC.

This clone was recorded only once. The chain employs TRBV6-1 and TRBJ2-1, with 14 nucleotides matching TRBD2. The germline CDR1 and CDR2 sequences are MNHNS and SASEGT. The CDR3 contains 19 residues. Trimming at V came to 1 base and at J to 0 bases, leaving 5 bases not matched to a gene. This CDR3 reads CASSEGLAGGHGSYNEQFF. The CDR3 DNA reads TGTGCCAGCAGTGAAGGACTAGCGGGGGGGCATGGCTCCTACAATGAGCAGTTCTTC.

This chain links TRBV18 with TRBJ1-2; no clear D. CDR3 size: 13 residues. V shed 1 base and J shed 5 bases, with 8 bases lying between them. The V gene's germline CDR1 is KGHSH and CDR2 LQKENI. The CDR3 DNA sequence: TGTGCCAGCTCACCACTAGGGAGGTATGGCTACACCTTC. Protein: CASSPLGRYGYTF.

The chain is built from TRBV27 and TRBJ1-2; D is possibly TRBD1 (5 bases). The CDR3 spans 16 residues. Germline loops: CDR1 MNHEY, CDR2 SMNVEV (reference sequence). V lost 2 bases to trimming and J lost 8 bases, with 21 bases between them. The CDR3 spells CASSLKPLGHLRGYTF. The CDR3 nucleotides are TGTGCCAGCAGTTTAAAACCCCTCGGACATTTGCGCGGCTACACCTTC.